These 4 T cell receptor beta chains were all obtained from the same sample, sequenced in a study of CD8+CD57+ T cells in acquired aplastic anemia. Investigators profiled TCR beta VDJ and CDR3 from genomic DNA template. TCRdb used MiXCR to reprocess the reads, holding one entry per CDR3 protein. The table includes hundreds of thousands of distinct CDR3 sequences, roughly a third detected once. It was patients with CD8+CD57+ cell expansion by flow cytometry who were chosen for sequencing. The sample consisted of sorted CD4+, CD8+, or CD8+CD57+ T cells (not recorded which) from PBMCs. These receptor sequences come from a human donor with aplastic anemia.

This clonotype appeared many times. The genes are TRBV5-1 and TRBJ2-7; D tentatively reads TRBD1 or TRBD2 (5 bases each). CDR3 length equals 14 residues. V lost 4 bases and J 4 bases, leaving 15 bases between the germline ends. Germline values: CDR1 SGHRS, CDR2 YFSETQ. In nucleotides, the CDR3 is TGCGCCAGCAGCGGAAGGGACGTTAAGTACGAGCAGTACTTC. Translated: CASSGRDVKYEQYF.

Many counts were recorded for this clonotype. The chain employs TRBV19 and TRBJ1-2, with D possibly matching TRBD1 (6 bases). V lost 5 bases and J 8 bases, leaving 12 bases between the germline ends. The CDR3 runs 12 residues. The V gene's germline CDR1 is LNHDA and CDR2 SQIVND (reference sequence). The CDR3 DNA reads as TGTGCCAGTAGTGCACAGGGAACAGGCTACACCTTC. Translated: CASSAQGTGYTF.

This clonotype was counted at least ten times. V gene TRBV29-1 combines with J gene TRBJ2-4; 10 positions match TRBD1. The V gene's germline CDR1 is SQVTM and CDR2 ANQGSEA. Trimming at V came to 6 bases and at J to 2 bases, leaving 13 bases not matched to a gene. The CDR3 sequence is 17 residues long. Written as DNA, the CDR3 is TGCAGCGTGCGGGTGACCGGGACAGGGGAATCCAAAAACATTCAGTACTTC. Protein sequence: CSVRVTGTGESKNIQYF.

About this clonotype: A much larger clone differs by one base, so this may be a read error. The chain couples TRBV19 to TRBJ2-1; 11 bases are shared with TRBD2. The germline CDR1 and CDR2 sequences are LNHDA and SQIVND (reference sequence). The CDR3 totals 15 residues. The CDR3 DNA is TGTGTCAGCACGACAACTAGCGGGAGACTCGATGAGCAGTTCTTC. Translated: CVSTTTSGRLDEQFF.